Presented here are 28 T cell receptor beta chains from one specimen sequenced in a study of identical twins. TCRdb redid the calling of the 5' RACE reads with MiXCR, one entry per CDR3 protein. The table records about 500,000 distinct CDR3 sequences, roughly an eighth of them present only once. The sample was also linked to a second study, of yellow fever vaccine responses in identical twins.

Sequenced input: CD4+ T cells sorted from blood. The receptors stem from a woman between 18 and 30 years old in good health.

This clonotype was counted ten times or more. V usage is TRBV2 and J usage is TRBJ1-5; D is ambiguous. The V gene lost 10 bases and the J gene lost 3 bases, with 16 bases spanning the gap. The germline CDR1 and CDR2 sequences are SNHLY and FYNNEI. This CDR3 spans 14 amino acids. CDR3 sequence (DNA): TGTGCCACTACGAAAGACATGGCCAATCAGCCCCAGCATTTT. Its translation is CATTKDMANQPQHF.

This clonotype was seen only a few times. The V call is TRBV7-3, the J call TRBJ2-1; TRBD2 matches 9 bases. V dropped 4 bases and J dropped 2; count of bases not matched to a gene: 3. From germline, CDR1 is SGHTA and CDR2 FQGTGA. This CDR3 contains 15 residues. CDR3 loop: CASSYGLATYNEQFF. In DNA form, the CDR3 reads TGTGCCAGCAGCTACGGACTAGCGACCTACAATGAGCAGTTCTTC. Complete variable domain (other parts from reference TRBV7-3 and TRBJ2-1): GAGVSQTPSNKVTEKGKYVELRCDPISGHTALYWYRQSLGQGPEFLIYFQGTGAADDSGLPNDRFFAVRPEGSVSTLKIQRTERGDSAVYLCASSYGLATYNEQFFGPGTRLTVL.

Only a few counts were recorded for this clonotype. V usage is TRBV6-4 and J usage is TRBJ1-5; D remains ambiguous. The V end was cut by 5 bases, the J end by 2 bases, with 10 bases between. The CDR3 covers 14 residues. The germline CDR1 and CDR2 sequences are MRHNA and SNTAGT. CDR3 region: CASSPEEGNQPQHF. The CDR3 coding sequence is TGTGCCAGCAGTCCGGAGGAGGGCAATCAGCCCCAGCATTTT.

The J gene is TRBJ1-5, the V gene TRBV6-5, with a possible D match to TRBD1 (5 bases). This CDR3 is 13 amino acids long. Looked up from germline, CDR1 is MNHEY and CDR2 is SVGAGI. V lost 5 bases and J 6 bases, leaving 11 bases between the germline ends. DNA of the CDR3: TGTGCCAGCAGTGACCGGACAAGTCAGCCCCAGCATTTT. Protein: CASSDRTSQPQHF.

This clonotype was found a few times. The rearrangement joins TRBV2 to TRBJ2-3; 7 nucleotides align to TRBD2. Germline trimming cut 6 bases from V and 6 bases from J; bases unmatched to any gene: 9. CDR1 is SNHLY, CDR2 FYNNEI, per germline. The CDR3 contains 14 residues. DNA for the CDR3: TGTGCCAGCAGGTCGGGAGGCGGACCTGATACGCAGTATTTT. Translated, it gives CASRSGGGPDTQYF. The entire variable domain, with the rest obtained from reference TRBV2 and TRBJ2-3, is as follows: EPEVTQTPSHQVTQMGQEVILRCVPISNHLYFYWYRQILGQKVEFLVSFYNNEISEKSEIFDDQFSVERPDGSNFTLKIRSTKLEDSAMYFCASRSGGGPDTQYFGPGTRLTVL.

This clonotype was seen a handful of times. The V call is TRBV15, the J call TRBJ2-3; no clear D gene. This CDR3 is built from 16 residues. Germline loops: CDR1 LNHNV, CDR2 YYDKDF (reference sequence). V lost 3 bases, J lost 1 base, and 14 bases lay in between. The CDR3 coding sequence is TGTGCCACCAGCAGCACATATGGTAAGGGCACAGATACGCAGTATTTT. Residues: CATSSTYGKGTDTQYF.

The rearrangement uses TRBV7-9 and TRBJ2-1, with TRBD1 matching 8 bases. V was clipped by 5 bases and J by 4 bases; unmatched bases: 7. The CDR3 has 15 amino acids. Germline lookup yields CDR1 SEHNR and CDR2 FQNEAQ (reference sequence). The CDR3 DNA reads TGTGCCAGCAGCCACGGGACAGGATTATACAATGAGCAGTTCTTC. It specifies CASSHGTGLYNEQFF.

This clonotype has ten or more counts. The chain is built from TRBV3-1 and TRBJ2-7, with 8 bases lining up with TRBD2. The CDR3 has 14 amino acids. Germline CDR1 reads LGHDT; CDR2 reads YNNKEL (reference sequence). With V trimmed by 2 bases and J by 9 bases, 9 bases remained unmatched. CDR3 loop: CASSQSGGAPGQYF. For the CDR3, the DNA is TGTGCCAGCAGCCAAAGCGGGGGAGCCCCGGGGCAGTACTTC.

The rearrangement uses TRBV4-3 and TRBJ1-2, with D tentatively TRBD1 (6 bases). The CDR3 loop spans 15 amino acids. Per the germline V gene, CDR1 is LGHNA and CDR2 is YSLEER. The ends were cut back, 0 bases at V and 4 bases at J, with 12 bases in the middle. The CDR3 protein is CASSQDIGGGYGYTF. The CDR3 DNA reads as TGCGCCAGCAGCCAAGATATTGGAGGGGGCTATGGCTACACCTTC.

CDR3 amino acids: CASSGDTNTGELFF. The CDR3, as DNA: TGCGCCAGCAGCGGGGACACGAACACCGGGGAGCTGTTTTTT. The gene calls are TRBV5-1 and TRBJ2-2, with a possible D match to TRBD1 (6 bases). In germline, CDR1 is SGHRS, CDR2 YFSETQ. Trimming cost V 4 bases and J 0 bases, with 7 bases left between them. This CDR3 contains 14 residues.

Turning to this clonotype: A junction boundary mismatches the germline segment, possibly from a read error. The chain combines TRBV7-7 with TRBJ2-5; 9 nucleotides match TRBD2. Germline V gives CDR1 SSHAT, CDR2 FNYEAQ (reference sequence). The CDR3 sequence is 16 residues long. The DNA for the CDR3 is TGTGCTAGCAGCTTAGCTTTGACTAGCGGTCAAGAGACCCAGTACTTC. Protein product: CASSLALTSGQETQYF.

This rearrangement joins TRBV20-1 to TRBJ2-7, with D possibly called TRBD1 or TRBD2 (5 bases each). There are 14 residues in the CDR3. Germline CDR1 DFQATT, CDR2 SNEGSKA (reference sequence). Trimming shortened V by 3 bases and J by 3 bases, and 15 bases separated the two germline ends. For the CDR3, the DNA is TGCAGTGCTAGGACCGGGACCACAGTCTACGAGCAGTACTTC. Translating gives CSARTGTTVYEQYF.

This chain links TRBV6-2 or TRBV6-3 with TRBJ2-7; maybe TRBD2 (5 bases). Trimming shortened V by 2 bases and J by 6 bases, and 14 bases separated the two germline ends. Germline V gene lookup returns CDR1 MNHEY and CDR2 SVGEGT. This CDR3 region has 14 residues. The CDR3 region is CASSYKRPPGEQYF. CDR3 coding DNA: TGTGCCAGCAGTTACAAGCGGCCCCCCGGCGAGCAGTACTTC.

This rearrangement joins TRBV27 to TRBJ2-1, with TRBD1 identical over 9 bases. Trimming removed 1 base from V and 2 bases from J; junction bases left unmatched: 3. CDR1 and CDR2 (germline): MNHEY, SMNVEV (reference sequence). There are 16 residues in the CDR3. The chain's CDR3 is CASSLFDRGTYNEQFF. The DNA for the CDR3 is TGTGCCAGCAGTTTATTCGACAGGGGGACCTACAATGAGCAGTTCTTC.

This clonotype appeared a few times. The rearrangement uses TRBV7-2 and TRBJ1-1, with 7 bases that match TRBD1. Germline loops: CDR1 SGHTA, CDR2 FQGNSA. This CDR3 comprises 15 residues. V shed 4 bases, J shed 4 bases, and the junction held 9 bases outside the gene matches. The CDR3 spells CASSSTTGARTEAFF. In DNA, the CDR3 is TGTGCCAGCAGCTCAACTACAGGGGCCCGCACTGAAGCTTTCTTT. The full variable domain, completed using reference TRBV7-2 and TRBJ1-1, is GAGVSQSPSNKVTEKGKDVELRCDPISGHTALYWYRQSLGQGLEFLIYFQGNSAPDKSGLPSDRFSAERTGGSVSTLTIQRTQQEDSAVYLCASSSTTGARTEAFFGQGTRLTVV.

The chain links TRBV20-1 to TRBJ2-6; maybe TRBD1 (5 bases). The CDR3 is 15 amino acids. The germline V and J ends were trimmed by 6 bases and 0 bases, with 12 bases remaining between them. The germline V gene encodes CDR1 DFQATT and CDR2 SNEGSKA (reference sequence). This CDR3 reads CSASQGRSGANVLTF. CDR3 in DNA: TGCAGTGCCTCCCAGGGCCGCTCTGGGGCCAACGTCCTGACTTTC.

This clonotype appeared a few times. This chain uses TRBV20-1 with TRBJ2-5; D ambiguous. V gave up 3 bases and J gave up 0 bases, with 11 bases separating them. The CDR3 is 14 residues long. Germline V CDR1 and CDR2: DFQATT, SNEGSKA (reference sequence). As DNA, the CDR3 is TGCAGTGCTAGTATACTCCAGCACCAAGAGACCCAGTACTTC. Amino acids: CSASILQHQETQYF.

The rearrangement uses TRBV6-1 and TRBJ2-3, with D maybe TRBD2 (5 bases). V was trimmed by 6 bases and J by 5 bases, leaving 18 bases between them. This CDR3 comprises 15 residues. Germline V gene lookup returns CDR1 MNHNS and CDR2 SASEGT. The CDR3 spells CASRQSGSRLDTQYF. The CDR3 DNA reads as TGTGCCAGCAGACAAAGCGGTTCCAGGTTAGATACGCAGTATTTT.

This chain links TRBV15 with TRBJ2-7, with a weak D call TRBD2 (6 bases). CDR3 length equals 13 residues. Trimming took off 5 bases at V and 3 bases at J, with 11 bases between the two ends. Germline-derived CDR1 and CDR2 are LNHNV and YYDKDF (reference sequence). CDR3 sequence: CATSRRLDYEQYF. CDR3 nucleotides: TGTGCCACCAGCCGGAGACTAGACTACGAGCAGTACTTC.

This clonotype was counted a few times. The chain has TRBV28 and TRBJ2-7, with D perhaps TRBD1 (5 bases). CDR1 and CDR2 from the germline V gene are MDHEN and SYDVKM. The CDR3 runs 15 residues. Deletions cut 3 bases from V and 3 bases from J, with 15 bases between. CDR3 region: CASSFTPAGRYEQYF. The CDR3, as DNA: TGTGCCAGCAGTTTTACCCCGGCAGGGCGCTACGAGCAGTACTTC.

This clonotype has only a few counts. J is TRBJ2-2 and V is TRBV6-2 or TRBV6-3; D gene unclear. The germline V and J ends were trimmed by 7 bases and 7 bases, with 16 bases remaining between them. Germline V gene lookup returns CDR1 MNHEY and CDR2 SVGEGT. The CDR3 contains 14 residues. CDR3 loop: CASNALDPVGELFF. The DNA of the CDR3 is TGTGCCAGCAACGCGCTCGATCCGGTCGGGGAGCTGTTTTTT.

This clonotype was found a few times. CDR3 loop: CASSSEILTDTQYF. The CDR3 DNA reads as TGCGCCAGCAGCTCCGAGATACTCACAGATACGCAGTATTTT. The chain is built from TRBV5-1 and TRBJ2-3, with D unclear. Germline V gene data show CDR1 as SGHRS and CDR2 as YFSETQ. Trimming removed 3 bases from V and 2 bases from J, with 10 bases in between. CDR3 size: 14 residues. The entire variable domain, with the rest obtained from reference TRBV5-1 and TRBJ2-3, is as follows: KAGVTQTPRYLIKTRGQQVTLSCSPISGHRSVSWYQQTPGQGLQFLFEYFSETQRNKGNFPGRFSGRQFSNSRSEMNVSTLELGDSALYLCASSSEILTDTQYFGPGTRLTVL.

The rearrangement links TRBV12-5 to TRBJ2-1; 8 bases agree with TRBD1. The CDR3 sequence is 13 residues long. Germline V CDR1 and CDR2: LGHNT, FRNRAP. V lost 3 bases and J lost 6; bases outside the gene matches: 1. The CDR3 DNA sequence: TGTGCTAGTGGTTTCGGACAGGGCAATGAGCAGTTCTTC. Translating it yields CASGFGQGNEQFF.

This clonotype was observed a handful of times. The CDR3 DNA reads as TGTGCCAGCACCTCAGGACAGGGGGTCTACCAAGAGACCCAGTACTTC. Protein product: CASTSGQGVYQETQYF. This rearrangement joins TRBV7-8 to TRBJ2-5; 10 nucleotides align to TRBD1. CDR1 SGHVS and CDR2 FQNEAQ come from the germline V gene. The CDR3 totals 16 residues. J was trimmed by 0 bases and V by 7 bases; bases with no gene match: 8.

This clonotype was recorded a few times. The chain couples TRBV2 to TRBJ2-2; 11 nucleotides line up with TRBD1. Germline trimming cut 4 bases from V and 0 bases from J; bases unmatched to any gene: 4. CDR1 and CDR2 from the germline V gene are SNHLY and FYNNEI. This CDR3 comprises 17 residues. Written as DNA, the CDR3 is TGTGCCAGCAGTGGCCGGACAGGGGGCGCGAACACCGGGGAGCTGTTTTTT. As protein: CASSGRTGGANTGELFF.

The chain links TRBV20-1 to TRBJ2-3; possible D gene TRBD1, 5 bases. The CDR3 spans 11 residues. Germline CDR1 DFQATT, CDR2 SNEGSKA (reference sequence). V was shortened by 6 bases and J by 5 bases, with 9 bases between the two germline ends. CDR3 loop: CSARRGDTQYF. CDR3 DNA: TGCAGTGCAAGAAGGGGAGATACGCAGTATTTT.

This clonotype was seen more than once but under ten times. The CDR3 is CASRGGTENTEAFF. CDR3 nucleotide sequence: TGTGCCAGCAGGGGCGGGACGGAGAACACTGAAGCTTTCTTT. The genes are TRBV12-3 or TRBV12-4 and TRBJ1-1; tentatively, D is TRBD1 (5 bases). Deletions cut 6 bases from V and 1 base from J, with 12 bases between. There are 14 residues in the CDR3.

The chain carries TRBV7-2 and TRBJ1-1; perhaps TRBD1 as D (6 bases). CDR3 length: 14 amino acids. The V end lost 0 bases, the J end lost 10 bases, and 15 bases lay between the germline ends. Germline CDR1 and CDR2: SGHTA and FQGNSA. The CDR3: CASSLAFDRMGAFF. CDR3 nucleotides: TGTGCCAGCAGCTTAGCTTTCGACAGGATGGGAGCTTTCTTT.